This T cell receptor (beta chain) was sequenced for a study of shared clonotypes between healthy human individuals. Study-wide context: There were three CD4 naive, three CD4 memory, two CD8 naive and one CD8 memory plates per donor.

Study outcomes and limitations: Generation probabilities were higher for clonotypes shared across all four sorted-subset donors than for unshared ones.

Concerning this clone itself: Its specificity is not known.

Authors' processing steps: ImmunoSEQ supplied junction-only sequences lacking quality scores, so filtering was different. Sequenced by immunoSEQ multiplex PCR; TCRdb stores in-frame clones only, minus some. That table furnishes V, J and clone size, whereas the DNA furnished D and trimming. The repertoire holds some 2.3 million clones, with 90% to 95% as singletons. There are 13 residues in the CDR3. The ends lost 2 bases at V and 5 bases at J; junction bases unmatched: 2. Germline V gene data show CDR1 as MNHNY and CDR2 as SVGAGI (reference sequence). The receptor comes from a man between 18 and 35 years old in good health. Some clones in this sample may be carry-over from other donors' samples. This rearrangement joins TRBV6-6 to TRBJ1-2; TRBD1 aligns across 7 bases. What was sequenced was naive CD4+ T cells from PBMCs. Subset of the sample: CD45RA+ positively selected. CDR3 region: CASSYRGPYGYTF. The CDR3 DNA reads as TGTGCCAGCAGTTACAGGGGGCCTTATGGCTACACCTTC.